One T cell receptor beta chain is described in this entry. What it binds is not known. The sample is drawn from a study of cytomegalovirus exposure and HLA in healthy donors. General study results and limits: In a later analysis, V- and J-gene trimming of beta chains associated with a DCLRE1C missense variant, replicated independently.

CDR3 size: 16 residues. Per the germline V gene, CDR1 is MGHRA and CDR2 is YSYEKL. J gave up 3 bases and V 5 bases, and 7 bases lay outside the gene matches. PCR primers comprised 60 Vbeta and 13 Jbeta primers. Using immunoSEQ multiplex PCR, the repertoire was profiled, and TCRdb retains in-frame clones only, with some absent. The data show about 65,000 clones, roughly two thirds seen once. The chain joins TRBV4-1 to TRBJ2-5; 12 nucleotides line up with TRBD1. The clonotype comes from a man aged 30-40 years in good health and CMV-seronegative. The source material was PBMCs. The CDR3 DNA sequence: TGCGCCAGCAGCGTCGGGACAGGGGGCGGGGAAGAGACCCAGTACTTC. This encodes CASSVGTGGGEETQYF.